Sequencing of this T cell receptor beta chain was carried out in a study of regulatory T cells in long-lasting Graves disease. Specified time point: newly diagnosed GD, antithyroid drugs for less than 3 months. The authors made the TCR library using RNA they extracted from PBMCs. V lost 6 bases and J 0 bases, leaving 18 bases between the germline ends. Germline CDR1 SNHLY, CDR2 FYNNEI. This CDR3 has 18 residues. Researchers made TCR beta libraries by using iRepertoire HTBI primers and running Arm-PCR on CDR3 regions. MiXCR, run by TCRdb on the multiplex PCR reads, gives a single entry per CDR3 protein. The sample contains 300,000 to 400,000 distinct CDR3 sequences, 16% of which appear only once. This same sample was also part of a study on T cells in Graves' hyperthyroidism and ophthalmopathy.

The sample here was peripheral blood mononuclear cells (PBMCs), taken at new diagnosis, from a patient treated with antithyroid drugs. This sequence joins TRBV2 and TRBJ2-6; D may be TRBD2 (6 bases). This clonotype originated in a man between 35 and 55 years old with Graves disease. Here the CDR3 reads CASRGGRKPFSGANVLTF. The CDR3 DNA reads TGTGCCAGCAGGGGGGGTCGTAAGCCCTTCTCTGGGGCCAACGTCCTGACTTTC.